The next 14 T cell receptor beta chains were all read from a single sample in a study of OX40 agonist ivuxolimab in advanced cancers. The protocol was immunoSEQ multiplex PCR, while the TCRdb copy is restricted to in-frame clones and leaves out a portion. The sample consists of around 60,000 clones, 70% to 85% of them appearing once. Material: CD4+ or CD8+ T cells sorted from blood, obtained in a trial of the OX40 agonist ivuxolimab. Source of these receptors: an adult with an advanced solid tumor such as melanoma, head and neck, liver or kidney cancer.

This chain joins TRBV15 and TRBJ1-2, with D uncertain. V was cut by 1 base and J by 8 bases, with 23 bases left in between. CDR3 size: 17 residues. Germline CDR1 LNHNV, CDR2 YYDKDF (reference sequence). CDR3 region: CATSRAVTRGWNWGYTF. Here the CDR3 DNA reads TGTGCCACCAGCAGAGCAGTCACCAGAGGGTGGAATTGGGGCTACACCTTC.

The chain employs TRBV6-1 and TRBJ1-1, with D hard to call. The CDR3 covers 13 residues. Trimming pared 0 bases from V and 6 bases from J, leaving 8 bases between. Per germline, CDR1 MNHNS and CDR2 SASEGT. This CDR3 reads CASSEAYGAEAFF. The CDR3 DNA reads TGTGCCAGCAGTGAAGCCTATGGAGCTGAAGCTTTCTTT.

The chain is built from TRBV27 and TRBJ1-1; no definite D call. Germline CDR1 is MNHEY and CDR2 is SMNVEV (reference sequence). The CDR3 length is 12 residues. The germline V and J ends were trimmed by 2 bases and 5 bases, with 6 bases remaining between them. CDR3 region: CASSLRGTEAFF. CDR3 in DNA: TGTGCCAGCAGTTTACGGGGTACTGAAGCTTTCTTT.

This rearrangement joins TRBV30 to TRBJ2-2; tentative D call: TRBD1 (5 bases). The CDR3 is made up of 14 amino acids. With 3 bases removed from V and 0 bases from J, the gap between germline ends came to 8 bases. Germline V gene sequence: CDR1 GTSNPN, CDR2 SVGIG (reference sequence). The chain's CDR3 is CAWRTVTNTGELFF. The DNA for the CDR3 is TGTGCCTGGAGGACAGTGACGAACACCGGGGAGCTGTTTTTT.

The chain uses TRBV6-1 and TRBJ1-4; D perhaps matches TRBD1 (6 bases). CDR3 length: 14 residues. Germline assignment: CDR1 MNHNS and CDR2 SASEGT. V gave up 6 bases and J gave up 6 bases, with 14 bases separating them. CDR3 residues: CASRKVAGDEKLFF. In DNA form, the CDR3 reads TGTGCCAGCAGGAAAGTCGCAGGGGATGAAAAACTGTTTTTT.

The chain joins TRBV7-8 to TRBJ1-1; D not resolved. V was trimmed by 5 bases and J by 6 bases, leaving 10 bases between them. CDR1 and CDR2 (germline): SGHVS, FQNEAQ. The CDR3 spans 12 residues. Written as DNA, the CDR3 is TGTGCCAGCAGCCAGTACCAGGCTGAAGCTTTCTTT. Protein sequence: CASSQYQAEAFF.

This clone has only one observation. The chain links TRBV6-6 to TRBJ1-4, with D possibly TRBD1 on 6 matching bases. The germline V and J ends were trimmed by 6 bases and 5 bases, with 16 bases remaining between them. CDR1 and CDR2 from the germline V gene are MNHNY and SVGAGI (reference sequence). The CDR3 consists of 15 residues. The CDR3 DNA reads as TGTGCCAGCAGCCCTCCGGGGGCTCAGAATGAAAAACTGTTTTTT. It encodes CASSPPGAQNEKLFF.

The chain recombines TRBV7-5 with TRBJ2-7; the table names TRBD2, a call not compared with the DNA. TRBV7-5 is a pseudogene locus. The CDR3 totals 14 residues. The CDR3 sequence: CARSGTSVAYEQYF. Written as DNA, the CDR3 is TGTGCCAGATCCGGGACTAGCGTTGCCTACGAGCAGTACTTC.

This clone was detected only a few times. Here the CDR3 DNA reads TGTGCCAGCAGCCGAGGACGGATCTACAATGAGCAGTTCTTC. This encodes CASSRGRIYNEQFF. The rearrangement links TRBV7-8 to TRBJ2-1; D is unclear. Trimming stripped 5 bases from V and 3 bases from J, with 11 bases between. The CDR3 spans 14 residues. Germline V lookup: CDR1 SGHVS, CDR2 FQNEAQ.

The chain couples TRBV19 to TRBJ1-1; TRBD1 matches 8 bases. V dropped 5 bases and J dropped 7; count of bases not matched to a gene: 6. Looked up from germline, CDR1 is LNHDA and CDR2 is SQIVND (reference sequence). The CDR3 sequence is 13 residues long. This CDR3 reads CASSSRQGYEAFF. In DNA form, the CDR3 reads TGTGCCAGTAGTTCCCGACAGGGGTATGAAGCTTTCTTT.

This clone occurred a few times. CDR3 in amino acids: CASRKTGSNQPQHF. CDR3 bases: TGTGCCAGTAGAAAGACAGGGTCCAATCAGCCCCAGCATTTT. This chain connects TRBV19 to TRBJ1-5; TRBD1 agrees at 7 bases. The CDR3 length is 14 residues. Unmatched junction bases numbered 5, after V lost 6 bases and J lost 3 bases. Germline assignment: CDR1 LNHDA and CDR2 SQIVND (reference sequence).

The V gene is TRBV7-9, the J gene TRBJ2-2; TRBD1 matches at 7 bases. The ends lost 2 bases at V and 3 bases at J; junction bases unmatched: 15. The length of the CDR3 is 19 residues. Germline lookup yields CDR1 SEHNR and CDR2 FQNEAQ (reference sequence). The CDR3 sequence: CASSLQGGGATLDTGELFF. CDR3 sequence (DNA): TGTGCCAGCAGCTTACAAGGGGGCGGAGCCACCCTCGACACCGGGGAGCTGTTTTTT.

The chain is built from TRBV5-1 and TRBJ1-1; TRBD1 matches at 9 bases. The CDR3 is 14 residues long. V lost 2 bases to trimming and J lost 6 bases; unmatched junction nucleotides: 5. In germline, CDR1 is SGHRS, CDR2 YFSETQ. The CDR3 loop reads CASSLTGGAAEAFF. The CDR3 DNA reads TGCGCCAGCAGCTTAACAGGGGGCGCGGCTGAAGCTTTCTTT. The variable domain in full, completed from reference TRBV5-1 and TRBJ1-1, reads KAGVTQTPRYLIKTRGQQVTLSCSPISGHRSVSWYQQTPGQGLQFLFEYFSETQRNKGNFPGRFSGRQFSNSRSEMNVSTLELGDSALYLCASSLTGGAAEAFFGQGTRLTVV.

This chain links TRBV4-1 with TRBJ2-3; tentative D call: TRBD2 (5 bases). The V gene's germline CDR1 is MGHRA and CDR2 YSYEKL. This CDR3 is built from 17 residues. Trimming removed 0 bases at V and 0 bases at J, with 13 bases between. CDR3 DNA sequence: TGCGCCAGCAGCCAAGAGCGGGCGGTACCTAGCACAGATACGCAGTATTTT. This encodes CASSQERAVPSTDTQYF.